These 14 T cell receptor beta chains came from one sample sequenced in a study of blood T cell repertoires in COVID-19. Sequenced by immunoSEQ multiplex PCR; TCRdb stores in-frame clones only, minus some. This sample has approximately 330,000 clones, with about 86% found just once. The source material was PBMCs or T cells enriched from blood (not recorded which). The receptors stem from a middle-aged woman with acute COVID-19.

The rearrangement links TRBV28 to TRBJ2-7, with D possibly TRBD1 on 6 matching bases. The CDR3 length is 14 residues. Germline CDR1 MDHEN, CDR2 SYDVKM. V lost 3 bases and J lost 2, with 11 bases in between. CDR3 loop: CASSFVQGTYEQYF. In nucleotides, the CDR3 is TGTGCCAGCAGTTTTGTCCAGGGGACCTACGAGCAGTACTTC.

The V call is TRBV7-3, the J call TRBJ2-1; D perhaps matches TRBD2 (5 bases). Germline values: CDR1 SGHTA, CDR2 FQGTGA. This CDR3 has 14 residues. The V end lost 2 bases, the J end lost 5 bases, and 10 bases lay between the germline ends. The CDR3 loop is CASSLGLSHNEQFF. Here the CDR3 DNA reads TGTGCCAGCAGCTTAGGACTTTCTCACAATGAGCAGTTCTTC.

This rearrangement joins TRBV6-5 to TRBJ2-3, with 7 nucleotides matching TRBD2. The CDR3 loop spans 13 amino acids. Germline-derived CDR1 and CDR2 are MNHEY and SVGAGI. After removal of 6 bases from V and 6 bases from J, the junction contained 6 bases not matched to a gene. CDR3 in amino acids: CASRAGAGDTQYF. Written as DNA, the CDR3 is TGTGCCAGCAGGGCGGGAGCAGGTGATACGCAGTATTTT.

The CDR3 spells CASTPIAGGPYEQYF. CDR3 DNA sequence: TGTGCCAGCACCCCGATCGCGGGAGGCCCCTACGAGCAGTACTTC. The chain links TRBV16 to TRBJ2-7; 8 bases line up with TRBD2. After removal of 7 bases from V and 2 bases from J, the junction contained 10 bases not matched to a gene. Germline loops: CDR1 KGHSY, CDR2 FQNENV. The CDR3 runs 15 residues.

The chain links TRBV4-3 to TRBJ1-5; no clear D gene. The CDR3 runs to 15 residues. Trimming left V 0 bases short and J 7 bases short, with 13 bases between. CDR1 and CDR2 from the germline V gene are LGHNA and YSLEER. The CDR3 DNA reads TGCGCCAGCAGCCAAGATTATGGAGTGATCCAGCCCCAGCATTTT. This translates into CASSQDYGVIQPQHF.

As DNA, the CDR3 is TGTGCCAGCAGCCCTTCCGGGACTAGCACACTAGGTTCCTACAATGAGCAGTTCTTC. Encoded protein: CASSPSGTSTLGSYNEQFF. This chain joins TRBV3-1 (or the pseudogene TRBV3-2) and TRBJ2-1, with TRBD2 matching 9 bases. V was pared by 4 bases and J by 1 base, with 14 bases of the junction left unmatched. This CDR3 is built from 19 residues. Germline V gene lookup returns CDR1 LGHDT and CDR2 YNNKEL (reference sequence).

As DNA, the CDR3 is TGTGCCAGCAGCTCGACAGGGAACGAGCAGTACTTC. Protein sequence: CASSSTGNEQYF. The chain has TRBV5-6 and TRBJ2-7; 7 bases map to TRBD1. This CDR3 has 12 amino acids. Looked up from germline, CDR1 is SGHDT and CDR2 is YYEEEE. J was trimmed by 5 bases and V by 3 bases; bases with no gene match: 2. Supplemented by reference TRBV5-6 and TRBJ2-7, the full variable domain reads DAGVTQSPTHLIKTRGQQVTLRCSPKSGHDTVSWYQQALGQGPQFIFQYYEEEERQRGNFPDRFSGHQFPNYSSELNVNALLLGDSALYLCASSSTGNEQYFGPGTRLTVT.

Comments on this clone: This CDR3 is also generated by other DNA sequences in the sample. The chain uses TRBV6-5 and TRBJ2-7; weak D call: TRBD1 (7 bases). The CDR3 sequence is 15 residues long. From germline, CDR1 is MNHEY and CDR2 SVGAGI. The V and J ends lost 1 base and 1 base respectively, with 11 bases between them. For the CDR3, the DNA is TGTGCCAGCAGTTACTTTGCAGGGGGGTCCTACGAGCAGTACTTC. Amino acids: CASSYFAGGSYEQYF.

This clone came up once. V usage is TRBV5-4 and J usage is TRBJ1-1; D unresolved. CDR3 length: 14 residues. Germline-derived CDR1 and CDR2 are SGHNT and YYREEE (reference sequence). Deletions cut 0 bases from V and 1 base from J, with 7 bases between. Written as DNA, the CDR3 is TGTGCCAGCAGCTTGGTGGCCAAGAACACTGAAGCTTTCTTT. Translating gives CASSLVAKNTEAFF.

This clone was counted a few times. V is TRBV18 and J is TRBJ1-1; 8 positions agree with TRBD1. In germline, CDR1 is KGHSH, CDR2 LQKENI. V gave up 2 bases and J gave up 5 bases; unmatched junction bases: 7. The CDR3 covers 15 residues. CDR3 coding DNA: TGTGCCAGCTCACCAGGGTCAGGGGGCAGGACTGAAGCTTTCTTT. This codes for CASSPGSGGRTEAFF.

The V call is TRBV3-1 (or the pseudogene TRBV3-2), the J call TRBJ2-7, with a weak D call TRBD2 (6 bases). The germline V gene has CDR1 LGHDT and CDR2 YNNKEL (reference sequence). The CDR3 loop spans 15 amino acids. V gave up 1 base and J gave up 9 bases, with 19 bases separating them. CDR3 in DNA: TGTGCCAGCAGCCAAGGGGACTCCACTCGCCGCGGGCAGTACTTC. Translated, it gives CASSQGDSTRRGQYF.

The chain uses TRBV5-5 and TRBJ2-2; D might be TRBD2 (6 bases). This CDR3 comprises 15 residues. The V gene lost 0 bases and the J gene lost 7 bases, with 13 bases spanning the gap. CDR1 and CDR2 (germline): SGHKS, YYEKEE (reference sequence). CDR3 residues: CASSLEEGWGGELFF. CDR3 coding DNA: TGTGCCAGCAGCTTGGAGGAGGGTTGGGGCGGGGAGCTGTTTTTT.

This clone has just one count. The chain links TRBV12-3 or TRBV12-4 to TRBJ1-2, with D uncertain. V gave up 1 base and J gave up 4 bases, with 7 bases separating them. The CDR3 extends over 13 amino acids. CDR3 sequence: CASSLDSLYGYTF. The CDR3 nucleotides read TGTGCCAGCAGTTTAGACAGCCTCTATGGCTACACCTTC.

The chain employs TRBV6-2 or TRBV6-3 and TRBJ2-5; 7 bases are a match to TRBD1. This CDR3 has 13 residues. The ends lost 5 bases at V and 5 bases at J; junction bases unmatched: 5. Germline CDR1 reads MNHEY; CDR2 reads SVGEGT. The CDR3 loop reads CASSNRGRETQYF. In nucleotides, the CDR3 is TGTGCCAGCAGTAACAGGGGTCGGGAGACCCAGTACTTC.